This passage covers 21 T cell receptor beta chains from one sample sequenced in a study of cytomegalovirus exposure and HLA in healthy donors. PCR employed 60 Vbeta and 13 Jbeta primers. The method was immunoSEQ multiplex PCR; TCRdb's version includes in-frame clones alone and lacks a portion of them. Of under 200,000 clones in the sample, approximately 78% were seen once. Sequences were obtained from PBMCs. These receptors all stem from a woman aged 30 to 39 in good health and CMV-seropositive.

The chain employs TRBV7-6 and TRBJ2-2, with 7 bases that match TRBD2. The CDR3 contains 18 residues. V gave up 0 bases and J gave up 7 bases; unmatched junction bases: 14. Germline V gene data show CDR1 as SGHVS and CDR2 as FNYEAQ. The CDR3 loop reads CASSLAGGLPGNGGELFF. The CDR3, as DNA: TGTGCCAGCAGCTTAGCGGGAGGGCTCCCAGGGAATGGCGGGGAGCTGTTTTTT. Based on the CDR3 plus reference TRBV7-6 and TRBJ2-2, the full variable domain is GAGVSQSPRYKVTKRGQDVALRCDPISGHVSLYWYRQALGQGPEFLTYFNYEAQQDKSGLPNDRFSAERPEGSISTLTIQRTEQRDSAMYRCASSLAGGLPGNGGELFFGEGSRLTVL.

J is TRBJ1-5 and V is TRBV28; D remains ambiguous. V shed 2 bases and J shed 2 bases, with 4 bases lying between them. The CDR3 has 13 amino acids. Germline V lookup: CDR1 MDHEN, CDR2 SYDVKM. CDR3 nucleotide sequence: TGTGCCAGCAGTTTACAGGGCAATCAGCCCCAGCATTTT. Amino acids: CASSLQGNQPQHF.

In DNA, the CDR3 is TGTGCCAGTAGTCGACAGGGTGGGAGTTCACCCCTCCACTTT. It specifies CASSRQGGSSPLHF. This chain joins TRBV19 and TRBJ1-6; TRBD1 agrees at 7 bases. Germline lookup yields CDR1 LNHDA and CDR2 SQIVND (reference sequence). V dropped 5 bases and J dropped 9; count of bases not matched to a gene: 7. This CDR3 region has 14 residues.

The rearrangement joins TRBV6-6 to TRBJ1-2, with D unclear. Trimming took 1 base from V and 2 from J, leaving 11 bases between them. CDR1 and CDR2 from the germline V gene are MNHNY and SVGAGI (reference sequence). This CDR3 has 15 amino acids. The CDR3 DNA reads TGTGCCAGCAGTTACTTCGAGGGTGGGAACTATGGCTACACCTTC. As protein: CASSYFEGGNYGYTF.

The rearrangement uses TRBV19 and TRBJ1-5; 7 bases fit TRBD1. V dropped 4 bases and J dropped 6; count of bases not matched to a gene: 3. The germline V gene has CDR1 LNHDA and CDR2 SQIVND (reference sequence). The CDR3 has 13 amino acids. The CDR3 DNA reads as TGTGCCAGTAGTACCCACAGGGGTCAGCCCCAGCATTTT. Amino acid sequence: CASSTHRGQPQHF. The variable domain in full, completed from reference TRBV19 and TRBJ1-5, reads DGGITQSPKYLFRKEGQNVTLSCEQNLNHDAMYWYRQDPGQGLRLIYYSQIVNDFQKGDIAEGYSVSREKKESFPLTVTSAQKNPTAFYLCASSTHRGQPQHFGDGTRLSIL.

This sequence joins TRBV30 and TRBJ1-1, with TRBD1 identical over 8 bases. The germline V gene encodes CDR1 GTSNPN and CDR2 SVGIG (reference sequence). With V trimmed by 4 bases and J by 3 bases, 4 bases remained unmatched. The CDR3 runs 13 residues. CDR3: CAWTGGWDTEAFF. In DNA form, the CDR3 reads TGTGCCTGGACAGGGGGCTGGGACACTGAAGCTTTCTTT.

The chain is built from TRBV27 and TRBJ2-5; 9 positions agree with TRBD1. The CDR3 has 14 residues. V gave up 5 bases and J gave up 5 bases; unmatched junction bases: 6. Germline V gives CDR1 MNHEY, CDR2 SMNVEV (reference sequence). CDR3 in amino acids: CASSPNRGLETQYF. CDR3 DNA sequence: TGTGCCAGCAGTCCTAACAGGGGGCTGGAGACCCAGTACTTC.

This chain uses TRBV5-1 with TRBJ1-2, with a possible D match to TRBD1 (5 bases). The CDR3 consists of 14 residues. Trimming took 0 bases from V and 6 from J, leaving 12 bases between them. Germline V gene sequence: CDR1 SGHRS, CDR2 YFSETQ. In DNA, the CDR3 is TGCGCCAGCAGCTTGGGTTCGACGGGGGATGGCTACACCTTC. Amino acids: CASSLGSTGDGYTF. Filled out from reference TRBV5-1 and TRBJ1-2, the complete variable domain reads KAGVTQTPRYLIKTRGQQVTLSCSPISGHRSVSWYQQTPGQGLQFLFEYFSETQRNKGNFPGRFSGRQFSNSRSEMNVSTLELGDSALYLCASSLGSTGDGYTFGSGTRLTVV.

The rearrangement uses TRBV1 and TRBJ1-3; the D call of TRBD1 is as the table states it, not checked on the DNA. TRBV1 is tagged as a pseudogene. The CDR3 totals 17 residues. CDR3 region: CTSSHATYRVCGNTIYF. The CDR3 DNA reads as TGCACCAGCAGCCATGCAACCTACAGGGTTTGTGGAAACACCATATATTTT.

The CDR3 here is CSGAYKGVTEAFF. CDR3 in DNA: TGCAGCGGGGCTTACAAGGGGGTCACTGAAGCTTTCTTT. The V and J genes are TRBV29-1 and TRBJ1-1; D may be TRBD1 (6 bases). The CDR3 sequence is 13 residues long. Germline V CDR1 and CDR2: SQVTM, ANQGSEA. Trimming took 7 bases from V and 4 from J, leaving 16 bases between them.

The CDR3 loop is CASSWRGTGPREQFF. The CDR3 coding sequence is TGTGCCAGCAGCTGGAGGGGGACAGGGCCTCGTGAGCAGTTCTTC. This chain links TRBV5-6 with TRBJ2-1; 9 bases line up with TRBD1. This CDR3 is built from 15 residues. From germline, CDR1 is SGHDT and CDR2 YYEEEE. The V and J ends lost 3 bases and 9 bases, in that order; junction bases with no gene match: 10.

The J gene is TRBJ1-2, the V gene TRBV11-2; weak D call: TRBD1 (6 bases). CDR1 and CDR2 from the germline V gene are SGHAT and FQNNGV. V gave up 4 bases and J gave up 5 bases, with 11 bases separating them. This CDR3 spans 13 amino acids. DNA for the CDR3: TGTGCCAGCAGCTGGGGGGGCCGGTATGGCTACACCTTC. This translates into CASSWGGRYGYTF.

The chain links TRBV7-6 to TRBJ2-3; 14 bases agree with TRBD2. The CDR3 runs 16 residues. Germline loops: CDR1 SGHVS, CDR2 FNYEAQ. Trimming at V came to 5 bases and at J to 6 bases, leaving 7 bases not matched to a gene. The CDR3 spells CASSPGLAGAKDTQYF. In DNA form, the CDR3 reads TGTGCCAGCAGCCCGGGACTAGCGGGAGCCAAGGATACGCAGTATTTT. Supplemented by reference TRBV7-6 and TRBJ2-3, the full variable domain reads GAGVSQSPRYKVTKRGQDVALRCDPISGHVSLYWYRQALGQGPEFLTYFNYEAQQDKSGLPNDRFSAERPEGSISTLTIQRTEQRDSAMYRCASSPGLAGAKDTQYFGPGTRLTVL.

This chain joins TRBV6-1 and TRBJ1-4; 7 nucleotides line up with TRBD1. The CDR3 is made up of 13 amino acids. Germline CDR1 MNHNS, CDR2 SASEGT. Trimming took 4 bases from V and 7 from J; bases not matched to a gene: 3. This CDR3 reads CASSARGTEKLFF. CDR3 DNA: TGTGCCAGCAGTGCCAGGGGGACTGAAAAACTGTTTTTT.

This clone came up a few times. The rearrangement links TRBV7-3 to TRBJ1-1, with TRBD1 identical over 7 bases. The CDR3 is made up of 15 amino acids. CDR1 and CDR2 from the germline V gene are SGHTA and FQGTGA. V was pared by 4 bases and J by 4 bases, with 9 bases of the junction left unmatched. Here the CDR3 reads CASSSIGGRGTEAFF. The DNA for the CDR3 is TGTGCCAGCAGCTCAATAGGGGGCCGCGGCACTGAAGCTTTCTTT.

The chain uses TRBV1 and TRBJ2-3; the table's TRBD2 call for D was not verified on the DNA. TRBV1 is listed as a pseudogene. The CDR3 is made up of 15 amino acids. CDR3 coding DNA: TGCACCAGCAGCCAAATACCTGGCGGTGGAGATACGCAGTATTTT. Translation gives CTSSQIPGGGDTQYF.

The CDR3 DNA sequence: TGTGCCAGCAGCTTGACCGGGACTAGCGGGAGATGGGGGAATGAGCAGTTCTTC. This codes for CASSLTGTSGRWGNEQFF. The chain has TRBV7-2 and TRBJ2-1; 14 bases are shared with TRBD2. The CDR3 has 18 amino acids. V gave up 3 bases and J gave up 7 bases; unmatched junction bases: 11. Germline assignment: CDR1 SGHTA and CDR2 FQGNSA.

The chain carries TRBV7-6 and TRBJ1-5; D may be TRBD1 (5 bases). V dropped 5 bases and J dropped 6 bases, with 14 bases sitting between them. Per germline, CDR1 SGHVS and CDR2 FNYEAQ. The CDR3 loop spans 14 amino acids. Here the CDR3 reads CASSRNQGVQPQHF. The CDR3 bases are TGTGCCAGCAGCAGAAACCAGGGTGTTCAGCCCCAGCATTTT.

This clone was detected a few times. J is TRBJ1-6 and V is TRBV14; TRBD1 agrees at 8 bases. J gave up 14 bases and V 4 bases, and 10 bases lay outside the gene matches. The CDR3 covers 14 residues. The germline V gene has CDR1 SGHDN and CDR2 FVKESK. The CDR3 spells CASSRDRGLGALHF. CDR3 bases: TGTGCCAGCAGCCGAGACAGGGGCCTTGGGGCCCTCCACTTT.

CDR3 sequence reads: CASSIDVDRAYNEQFF. The CDR3 DNA reads TGTGCCAGTAGTATAGATGTTGACAGGGCCTACAATGAGCAGTTCTTC. This rearrangement joins TRBV19 to TRBJ2-1, with 7 nucleotides matching TRBD1. The CDR3 spans 16 residues. CDR1 and CDR2 from the germline V gene are LNHDA and SQIVND (reference sequence). The V segment lost 0 bases and the J segment 2 bases; nucleotides outside the gene matches: 4.

A word on this clone: The same CDR3 is also encoded by other DNA sequences in this sample. The chain combines TRBV19 with TRBJ1-1, with D maybe TRBD1 (5 bases). The CDR3 consists of 15 residues. The germline gives CDR1 LNHDA, CDR2 SQIVND (reference sequence). Between the trimmed V and J ends, which lost 3 bases and 0 bases, there was a span of 11 bases. CDR3 sequence reads: CASSIGGTVNTEAFF. In DNA form, the CDR3 reads TGTGCCAGTAGTATTGGGGGGACCGTGAACACTGAAGCTTTCTTT. Using reference TRBV19 and TRBJ1-1 for the parts outside the CDR3, the full variable domain is DGGITQSPKYLFRKEGQNVTLSCEQNLNHDAMYWYRQDPGQGLRLIYYSQIVNDFQKGDIAEGYSVSREKKESFPLTVTSAQKNPTAFYLCASSIGGTVNTEAFFGQGTRLTVV.